This passage covers 25 T cell receptor beta chains from one sample sequenced in a study of blood T cell repertoires in COVID-19. TCRdb's table, derived via immunoSEQ multiplex PCR, lists solely in-frame clones and lacks some. Of under 450,000 clones detected, 75% to 90% appear once; the ten largest clones hold less than 9%. What was sequenced was peripheral blood. Receptors originate from a woman aged 55-70 years with COVID-19, enrolled during active disease.

This clone was seen a single time. The chain links TRBV2 to TRBJ2-2; 7 bases agree with TRBD1. Germline V CDR1 and CDR2: SNHLY, FYNNEI. The junction had 8 bases not matched to a gene; V was cut back by 6 bases and J by 7 bases. CDR3 length: 14 residues. The CDR3 DNA follows: TGTGCCAGCAGCGGGACAGCCAACTTCGGGGAGCTGTTTTTT. Encoded protein: CASSGTANFGELFF.

The rearrangement uses TRBV15 and TRBJ2-7; 7 bases line up with TRBD2. The length of the CDR3 is 15 residues. Germline V gene data show CDR1 as LNHNV and CDR2 as YYDKDF (reference sequence). V gave up 1 base and J gave up 6 bases; unmatched junction bases: 9. The CDR3, as DNA: TGTGCCACCAGCAGAGCCGGGGGGTTGGACGGCGAGCAGTACTTC. This sequence encodes CATSRAGGLDGEQYF.

The chain couples TRBV12-3 or TRBV12-4 to TRBJ1-4; D possibly corresponds to TRBD1 (5 bases). V dropped 6 bases and J dropped 13 bases, with 15 bases sitting between them. The CDR3 is 12 amino acids. CDR3 protein: CASSRWGSTLFF. DNA for the CDR3: TGTGCCAGCAGCCGATGGGGCAGTACACTGTTTTTT.

Comment on this clone: The junction shows a germline mismatch at one end, possibly a read error. The rearrangement joins TRBV9 to TRBJ2-2, with D tentatively TRBD2 (7 bases). The germline V gene encodes CDR1 SGDLS and CDR2 YYNGEE. The CDR3 is 16 amino acids. The CDR3 region is CARSARGGANTGELFF. The CDR3 DNA reads TGTGCCCGCAGCGCGCGAGGGGGGGCCAACACCGGGGAGCTGTTTTTT.

V usage is TRBV6-2 or TRBV6-3 and J usage is TRBJ1-1; TRBD1 matches at 8 bases. Germline assignment: CDR1 MNHEY and CDR2 SVGEGT. The ends lost 6 bases at V and 3 bases at J; junction bases unmatched: 9. CDR3 length equals 15 residues. CDR3 amino acids: CASSNPTGVDTEAFF. The CDR3 DNA sequence: TGTGCCAGCAGCAACCCGACAGGGGTGGACACTGAAGCTTTCTTT.

The rearrangement joins TRBV5-6 to TRBJ1-4, with D tentatively TRBD1 (6 bases). CDR3 size: 14 residues. CDR1 and CDR2 from the germline V gene are SGHDT and YYEEEE. V was cut by 0 bases and J by 5 bases, with 8 bases left in between. Here the CDR3 DNA reads TGTGCCAGCAGCTTGGGGACAGACAATGAAAAACTGTTTTTT. Its translation is CASSLGTDNEKLFF.

The J gene is TRBJ1-1, the V gene TRBV5-4; no firm D call. This CDR3 is built from 13 residues. The V and J ends lost 4 bases and 4 bases respectively, with 11 bases between them. Germline CDR1 and CDR2: SGHNT and YYREEE (reference sequence). Written as DNA, the CDR3 is TGTGCCAGCAGCGTGCGGGATTCCACTGAAGCTTTCTTT. Residues: CASSVRDSTEAFF.

The chain links TRBV11-3 to TRBJ1-2; possible D gene TRBD1, 5 bases. In germline, CDR1 is SGHNT, CDR2 YENEEA. V was pared by 1 base and J by 6 bases, with 18 bases between. The CDR3 extends over 16 amino acids. In nucleotides, the CDR3 is TGTGCCAGCAGCTTAGTATCGGTAGGGGAGGGTAATGGCTACACCTTC. This gives the protein CASSLVSVGEGNGYTF.

This chain links TRBV7-9 with TRBJ1-1, with D possibly matching TRBD1 (6 bases). Germline V lookup: CDR1 SEHNR, CDR2 FQNEAQ (reference sequence). The CDR3 length is 14 residues. V lost 6 bases to trimming and J lost 3 bases, with 14 bases between them. CDR3 sequence reads: CASRGDRRDTEAFF. The CDR3, as DNA: TGTGCCAGCAGAGGTGACAGGAGAGACACTGAAGCTTTCTTT.

Turning to this clone: Other DNA sequences in this specimen translate into the identical CDR3. The chain couples TRBV27 to TRBJ1-2; D uncertain. Germline V gene sequence: CDR1 MNHEY, CDR2 SMNVEV (reference sequence). This CDR3 is 13 amino acids long. V gave up 3 bases and J gave up 2 bases, with 7 bases separating them. The CDR3 is CASSFRGNYGYTF. CDR3 DNA: TGTGCCAGCAGTTTTCGAGGAAACTATGGCTACACCTTC.

V gene TRBV11-2 combines with J gene TRBJ2-3, with D tentatively TRBD1 (6 bases). V lost 5 bases and J lost 2, with 14 bases in between. CDR1 is SGHAT and CDR2 is FQNNGV in the germline V gene. The CDR3 runs 15 residues. The CDR3 nucleotides read TGTGCCAGCAGCGCGACAGGTTTTCCCACAGATACGCAGTATTTT. This gives the protein CASSATGFPTDTQYF.

The V call is TRBV5-1, the J call TRBJ2-3; weak D call: TRBD2 (5 bases). This CDR3 spans 16 amino acids. V dropped 2 bases and J dropped 0 bases, with 13 bases sitting between them. Germline CDR1 and CDR2: SGHRS and YFSETQ. CDR3 sequence (DNA): TGCGCCAGCAGCTTAGGAGCGGAGATGAGCACAGATACGCAGTATTTT. Translating it yields CASSLGAEMSTDTQYF.

The V call is TRBV4-3, the J call TRBJ1-1; tentatively, D is TRBD1 (5 bases). Per germline, CDR1 LGHNA and CDR2 YSLEER. This CDR3 is 15 amino acids long. Trimming shortened V by 4 bases and J by 0 bases, and 12 bases separated the two germline ends. CDR3 DNA: TGCGCCAGCAGCCCCCGGGACTCCATGAACACTGAAGCTTTCTTT. Protein product: CASSPRDSMNTEAFF.

J is TRBJ1-1 and V is TRBV7-2, with D tentatively TRBD1 (5 bases). Germline CDR1 SGHTA, CDR2 FQGNSA. V lost 5 bases and J lost 0, with 13 bases in between. This CDR3 is built from 15 residues. The CDR3 loop is CASSPGAGMNTEAFF. CDR3 coding DNA: TGTGCCAGCAGCCCCGGGGCGGGGATGAACACTGAAGCTTTCTTT.

V usage is TRBV2 and J usage is TRBJ1-2, with unresolved D. Germline V gives CDR1 SNHLY, CDR2 FYNNEI. This CDR3 is 13 amino acids long. V was shortened by 2 bases and J by 3 bases, with 7 bases between the two germline ends. The CDR3 sequence: CASSERGDYGYTF. CDR3 sequence (DNA): TGTGCCAGCAGTGAAAGAGGAGACTATGGCTACACCTTC.

The chain joins TRBV4-1 to TRBJ2-1; 9 positions match TRBD2. The length of the CDR3 is 19 residues. Germline V gene data show CDR1 as MGHRA and CDR2 as YSYEKL. J was trimmed by 1 base and V by 0 bases; bases with no gene match: 10. The CDR3 loop is CASSQDVFEAGGSYNEQFF. CDR3 in DNA: TGCGCCAGCAGCCAAGATGTGTTCGAAGCGGGGGGTTCCTACAATGAGCAGTTCTTC.

This clone was recorded a few times. V usage is TRBV7-3 and J usage is TRBJ1-6, with D tentatively TRBD1 (6 bases). This CDR3 has 17 residues. The germline CDR1 and CDR2 sequences are SGHTA and FQGTGA. Trimming removed 2 bases at V and 0 bases at J, with 11 bases between. The CDR3 protein is CASSLRDKSSYNSPLHF. The CDR3 region has the DNA TGTGCCAGCAGCTTACGGGACAAGAGCTCCTATAATTCACCCCTCCACTTT. The complete variable domain, with remaining parts taken from reference TRBV7-3 and TRBJ1-6, reads GAGVSQTPSNKVTEKGKYVELRCDPISGHTALYWYRQSLGQGPEFLIYFQGTGAADDSGLPNDRFFAVRPEGSVSTLKIQRTERGDSAVYLCASSLRDKSSYNSPLHFGNGTRLTVT.

The chain carries TRBV10-1 and TRBJ1-2, with TRBD1 identical over 11 bases. There are 17 residues in the CDR3. V shed 8 bases and J 3 bases; nucleotides not matched to a gene: 14. Germline V gene lookup returns CDR1 WNHNN and CDR2 SYGVQD (reference sequence). For the CDR3, the DNA is TGCGCCAGCCCAGCGAAGGACAGGGGGCTCAGAGACTATGGCTACACCTTC. It encodes CASPAKDRGLRDYGYTF.

The chain couples TRBV21-1 to TRBJ2-3; the table assigns TRBD1, which was not confirmed against the DNA. TRBV21-1 is shown as a pseudogene. The CDR3 covers 15 residues. Written as DNA, the CDR3 is TGTGCCAGCAGCAATACACCTGGCCACACAGATACGCAGTATTTT. This gives the protein CASSNTPGHTDTQYF.

The chain combines TRBV30 with TRBJ2-7; perhaps TRBD2 as D (5 bases). The CDR3 length is 14 residues. CDR1 GTSNPN and CDR2 SVGIG come from the germline V gene (reference sequence). Trimming left V 2 bases short and J 6 bases short, with 17 bases between. The CDR3 DNA follows: TGTGCCTGGAGTACCCTTTCTGGACGGGGCGAGCAGTACTTC. This codes for CAWSTLSGRGEQYF.

The chain carries TRBV6-6 and TRBJ1-1; possible D gene TRBD1, 6 bases. Between the trimmed V and J ends, which lost 2 bases and 8 bases, there was a span of 12 bases. The CDR3 is 13 amino acids. CDR1 and CDR2 (germline): MNHNY, SVGAGI (reference sequence). CDR3 region: CASSYPRTDEAFF. The CDR3 DNA sequence: TGTGCCAGCAGTTACCCACGGACAGACGAAGCTTTCTTT.

The gene calls are TRBV10-3 and TRBJ2-2; 10 bases match TRBD1. V trimming: 6 bases; J trimming: 5 bases; junction bases outside the gene matches: 6. CDR3 size: 15 residues. CDR1 ENHRY and CDR2 SYGVKD come from the germline V gene. The CDR3 spells CAISPGQGMTGELFF. The CDR3 nucleotides are TGTGCCATCAGCCCGGGACAGGGGATGACCGGGGAGCTGTTTTTT.

The chain links TRBV6-2 or TRBV6-3 to TRBJ1-4; maybe TRBD1 (5 bases). From germline, CDR1 is MNHEY and CDR2 SVGEGT. The CDR3 covers 15 residues. With 6 bases removed from V and 5 bases from J, the gap between germline ends came to 16 bases. The CDR3 here is CASSNTTDRNEKLFF. CDR3 coding DNA: TGTGCCAGCAGCAATACTACCGACAGAAATGAAAAACTGTTTTTT.

This clone has only one observation. The chain employs TRBV12-3 or TRBV12-4 and TRBJ1-1; D call uncertain. CDR3 length: 11 amino acids. V was shortened by 7 bases and J by 11 bases, with 14 bases between the two germline ends. CDR3 sequence reads: CASIGRARAFF. Written as DNA, the CDR3 is TGTGCCAGCATCGGGCGGGCCAGGGCTTTCTTT.

This chain connects TRBV29-1 to TRBJ1-2; a weak D match, TRBD1 (5 bases). Germline V CDR1 and CDR2: SQVTM, ANQGSEA. The CDR3 length is 13 residues. The ends were cut back, 6 bases at V and 6 bases at J, with 17 bases in the middle. The CDR3 reads CSVPLQVDDGYTF. In nucleotides, the CDR3 is TGCAGCGTCCCGCTACAGGTCGACGATGGCTACACCTTC.